This T cell receptor beta chain is drawn from a study of T-cell memory formation after mild COVID-19. Study results and caveats: Contracting clones from day 15 to 85 had balanced CD4/CD8; later expanders favoured CD4+.

Details on this clonotype: The antigen is unknown.

CDR1 and CDR2 from the germline V gene are DFQATT and SNEGSKA (reference sequence). V lost 2 bases, J lost 6 bases, and 9 bases stayed unmatched. The CDR3 length is 16 residues. With constant-segment primers, 5'RACE yielded cDNA libraries of TCR alpha and TCR beta that carried sample barcodes and UMIs. TCRdb passed the 5' RACE reads through MiXCR, listing each CDR3 protein once. Of about 400,000 distinct CDR3 sequences in the sample, 13% to 15% were seen once. The TCR was taken from a man younger than 30 who had mild COVID-19 (a few samples of this study predate the infection). Cell type and time point are not known. Sequenced sample: PBMCs or a T cell subset sorted from them (not recorded which). The chain recombines TRBV20-1 with TRBJ1-6, with 8 bases that match TRBD1. The CDR3 is CSARRSGQVVNSPLHF. In DNA, the CDR3 is TGCAGTGCTAGAAGATCGGGACAGGTCGTTAATTCACCCCTCCACTTT.